This TCR beta chain was identified during a study of blood T cell repertoires in COVID-19 (TCRdb year 2020). Describing the broader study: The collaborator samples originated in the United States, Italy and Spain and spanned the acute and convalescent phases of COVID-19. A de-identified subject ID, COVID-19 status, age in years and sex were almost always included in the sample metadata. The samples were drawn from two sources: the first 160 participants of the ongoing ImmuneRACE study, and 1,254 subjects contributed by 6 global collaborators. A freely available public database, intended as a resource for researchers studying the immune response to SARS-CoV-2, is where the repertoires were released. Where available, HLA class I and class II types were obtained from metadata supplied by the sample provider rather than from assay-based typing. Subjects who had been exposed to COVID-19, were actively infected with it, or had recovered from it provided the deeply sampled blood TCRbeta repertoires that made up the dataset. The material from the prospective study consisted of cDNA or gDNA derived from T cells, B-cell-depleted T cells, or PBMCs.

TCRbeta CDR3 regions were amplified from genomic DNA by means of the immunoSEQ Assay, a bias-controlled multiplex PCR. On the authors' methods: The number of nucleated cells in each sample was estimated by amplification of reference gene primers within the assay. To quantify the absolute abundance of each unique TCRbeta CDR3 rearrangement, sequence reads were collapsed and filtered. For each sample, productive Simpson clonality was calculated by taking the square root of Simpson's diversity index across productive rearrangements. What TCRdb holds here is the immuneACCESS table cut down to in-frame rearrangements. Part of the clones is not present; checked against another copy, under half of the missing clones reflect an unresolved V gene, and the others are unexplained. For V, J and clone size, that table is used; D and trimming come from the DNA. For this sample there are about 280,000 clones; roughly 80% appear just once. The top ten hold roughly 4.7% of the sample.

Comment on this clone: Which antigen it targets is not known. No much larger clone exists at a distance of one base, and base qualities are not known.

Enrolling through a virtual design, the prospective study's participants ranged in age from roughly 18 to 95 years and lived across some 23 United States geographic areas. To assign participants to cohorts, the prospective study relied on clinical history that participants themselves reported in a screening survey and a study questionnaire. Exposed participants were defined as having been in contact with someone with a PCR-confirmed or clinician-diagnosed COVID-19 case within 2 weeks of study entry. Mobile phlebotomists in the prospective study collected whole blood, serum and a nasopharyngeal or oropharyngeal swab from every participant. Over a roughly 2-month period, participants in the prospective study had the option of providing additional blood draws and questionnaires. Before DNA extraction, prospective study blood samples were shipped either frozen or at room temperature. What the research found in general, with its limitations: How much clinical and demographic metadata was included differed by source and by participant, and the metadata was provided uncurated.

V is cut back by 0 bases and J by 2 bases, with 2 bases in the junction unmatched. The germline V gene (reference sequence) gives CDR1 as SEHNR and CDR2 as FQNEAQ. The CDR3, from cysteine to phenylalanine, totals 16 residues. Kept here is only the CDR3 DNA, which spans 48 bases and is read in frame from base 1. The clonotype comes from a man aged 40-49 years who had been exposed to COVID-19. Specimen: PBMCs or T cells enriched from blood (not recorded which). This receptor chain uses TRBV7-9 and TRBJ2-3; a stretch of 10 junction bases matches TRBD2. In nucleotide form, the sequence is TGTGCCAGCAGCTTAGCTGGACTAGCGGTCACAGATACGCAGTATTTT. It translates as CASSLAGLAVTDTQYF.